This TCR beta chain was captured in a study of shared clonotypes between healthy human individuals. Comments on this clone: No antigen is known for it.

The donors were all Caucasian adults (living in Nashville, Tennessee). About 30,000 T cell genomes (around 0.2 ug DNA) went into each sorted-subset replicate. Sequencing used immunoSEQ multiplex PCR; TCRdb keeps in-frame clones, though not all of them. Altogether over a million clones are present, more than 75% being singletons, with the ten largest covering about 0.52%. The CDR3 sequence is 17 residues long. Per germline, CDR1 SGDLS and CDR2 YYNGEE. Trimming shortened V by 0 bases and J by 4 bases, and 19 bases separated the two germline ends. Study-wide results and limits: With a few donors compared, 4.5% to 6.5% of naive CD4 clonotypes were shared. Naive subsets generally exceeded memory subsets in estimated richness.

This chain connects TRBV9 to TRBJ2-5; D may correspond to TRBD1 or TRBD2 (5 bases each). The sample comprised memory CD4+ T cells from PBMCs. Sample subset: CD45RA-negative fraction. This TCR came from a man aged 18-30 years in good health. Some clones in this sample may be carry-over from other donors' samples. The CDR3 protein is CASSVGFTSGTPETQYF. For the CDR3, the DNA is TGTGCCAGCAGCGTAGGATTCACGTCCGGGACGCCAGAGACCCAGTACTTC.